These 28 T cell receptor beta chains were sequenced from one sample in a study of identifying expanded T cells in peripheral blood (dated by TCRdb to between 2019 and 2020). Libraries were built with the immunoSEQ multiplex PCR assay. TCRdb provides this immuneACCESS table in a form limited to in-frame rearrangements. Some clones are lacking; in checked studies, under half of them reflect an unresolved V gene, and why the rest are absent is not known. In all, the sample holds some 93,000 clones, and about nine tenths of those were seen once. In total, the top ten clones hold around 4% of the sample. The sequenced material came from blood. These receptors were collected from a person between 18 and 75 years old in good health.

V and J are TRBV5-6 and TRBJ2-7; D gene uncertain. Germline CDR1 is SGHDT and CDR2 is YYEEEE. V was trimmed by 4 bases and J by 1 base, leaving 12 bases between them. The CDR3 is made up of 14 amino acids. The chain's CDR3 is CASSPTDWSYEQYF. The CDR3 coding sequence is TGTGCCAGCAGCCCTACTGACTGGTCCTACGAGCAGTACTTC.

The chain recombines TRBV30 with TRBJ1-6, with D possibly TRBD1 on 6 matching bases. CDR3 size: 14 residues. Trimming pared 2 bases from V and 4 bases from J, leaving 9 bases between. The germline CDR1 and CDR2 sequences are GTSNPN and SVGIG (reference sequence). The DNA for the CDR3 is TGTGCCTGGAGTACAGGGAGGTATAATTCACCCCTCCACTTT. This gives the protein CAWSTGRYNSPLHF.

The gene calls are TRBV2 and TRBJ2-1; TRBD2 agrees at 8 bases. The length of the CDR3 is 15 residues. CDR1 is SNHLY and CDR2 is FYNNEI in the germline V gene. Losses at the gene ends were 6 bases for V and 5 bases for J; bases not matched to a gene: 9. DNA for the CDR3: TGTGCCAGCAGGGATCTAACGGGAGGGGACAATGAGCAGTTCTTC. This codes for CASRDLTGGDNEQFF. Full variable domain (missing parts from reference TRBV2 and TRBJ2-1): EPEVTQTPSHQVTQMGQEVILRCVPISNHLYFYWYRQILGQKVEFLVSFYNNEISEKSEIFDDQFSVERPDGSNFTLKIRSTKLEDSAMYFCASRDLTGGDNEQFFGPGTRLTVL.

The V call is TRBV6-5, the J call TRBJ2-2; maybe TRBD2 (5 bases). V was shortened by 5 bases and J by 5 bases, with 12 bases between the two germline ends. The CDR3 covers 14 residues. Germline CDR1 is MNHEY and CDR2 is SVGAGI. CDR3 nucleotides: TGTGCCAGCAGTCCTAGAGGGATAACCGGGGAGCTGTTTTTT. Translation gives CASSPRGITGELFF.

The V gene is TRBV9, the J gene TRBJ2-3, with TRBD2 identical over 8 bases. This CDR3 spans 15 amino acids. The germline CDR1 and CDR2 sequences are SGDLS and YYNGEE. V was clipped by 1 base and J by 5 bases; unmatched bases: 6. In DNA, the CDR3 is TGTGCCAGCAGCGTAACCGGGGGGGCCGTAGATACGCAGTATTTT. Amino acids: CASSVTGGAVDTQYF.

This clone was detected only a few times. The chain is built from TRBV28 and TRBJ1-2; 7 bases match TRBD1. Per the germline V gene, CDR1 is MDHEN and CDR2 is SYDVKM. The CDR3 sequence is 16 residues long. The J segment lost 5 bases and the V segment lost 6 bases, leaving 15 bases of the junction unmatched. The CDR3 nucleotides are TGTGCCAGCAGATCGACTTGGGACAGCTTATCATATGGCTACACCTTC. Its protein is CASRSTWDSLSYGYTF.

The V call is TRBV27, the J call TRBJ2-2, with D tentatively TRBD1 or TRBD2 (5 bases each). Germline-derived CDR1 and CDR2 are MNHEY and SMNVEV (reference sequence). Trimming left V 5 bases short and J 4 bases short, with 11 bases between. The CDR3 runs 14 residues. DNA for the CDR3: TGTGCCAGCAGTAGGGACGAGGCCACCGGGGAGCTGTTTTTT. Translation gives CASSRDEATGELFF.

The chain couples TRBV27 to TRBJ2-7; 10 nucleotides line up with TRBD2. The CDR3 is 18 amino acids. Trimming removed 0 bases from V and 0 bases from J; junction bases left unmatched: 8. In germline, CDR1 is MNHEY, CDR2 SMNVEV (reference sequence). DNA for the CDR3: TGTGCCAGCAGTTTATCGGGTCCTGGACTAGCGGCCTCCTACGAGCAGTACTTC. Translated, it gives CASSLSGPGLAASYEQYF.

The chain carries TRBV14 and TRBJ1-6, with D possibly TRBD1 on 6 matching bases. The germline gives CDR1 SGHDN, CDR2 FVKESK. V was shortened by 3 bases and J by 1 base, with 16 bases between the two germline ends. The CDR3 sequence is 18 residues long. As DNA, the CDR3 is TGTGCCAGCAGCCATTCGACAGGTTCCGCTTCCTATAATTCACCCCTCCACTTT. Its translation: CASSHSTGSASYNSPLHF.

The chain recombines TRBV7-2 with TRBJ2-1; 14 bases align to TRBD2. The junction had 10 bases not matched to a gene; V was cut back by 6 bases and J by 9 bases. CDR1 and CDR2 from the germline V gene are SGHTA and FQGNSA. The CDR3 has 16 residues. The CDR3 bases are TGTGCCAGCAGACCGGGGACTAGCGGGAGTGTCGGTGAGCAGTTCTTC. This codes for CASRPGTSGSVGEQFF.

This clone turned up a few times. The chain carries TRBV23-1 and TRBJ2-7; D is undetermined. TRBV23-1 is an open reading frame whose function is uncertain. Trimming left V 2 bases short and J 5 bases short, with 7 bases between. The CDR3 consists of 12 residues. The CDR3 loop is CASSQSTHEQYF. Here the CDR3 DNA reads TGCGCCAGCAGTCAAAGTACCCACGAGCAGTACTTC.

V is TRBV4-1 and J is TRBJ1-4, with 8 nucleotides matching TRBD1. Germline V gene data show CDR1 as MGHRA and CDR2 as YSYEKL. The CDR3 is made up of 14 amino acids. V gave up 2 bases and J gave up 15 bases; unmatched junction bases: 11. CDR3: CASSQPGQGGSVFF. The CDR3 nucleotides read TGCGCCAGCAGCCAACCAGGACAGGGAGGTTCGGTGTTTTTT.

The rearrangement links TRBV19 to TRBJ1-4; 8 bases line up with TRBD1. The germline V gene has CDR1 LNHDA and CDR2 SQIVND (reference sequence). The J segment lost 7 bases and the V segment lost 6 bases, leaving 7 bases of the junction unmatched. This CDR3 comprises 14 residues. The CDR3 loop is CASSVQGAGEKLFF. DNA of the CDR3: TGTGCCAGTAGCGTGCAGGGGGCCGGTGAAAAACTGTTTTTT.

The gene calls are TRBV7-2 and TRBJ2-3, with D tentatively TRBD1 or TRBD2 (5 bases each). V lost 6 bases and J 5 bases, leaving 18 bases between the germline ends. The CDR3 is made up of 15 amino acids. The germline gives CDR1 SGHTA, CDR2 FQGNSA. The CDR3 DNA reads TGTGCCAGCAGTTCCACCGGGACGGAGTTAGATACGCAGTATTTT. Protein product: CASSSTGTELDTQYF.

The V call is TRBV10-2, the J call TRBJ2-7; 11 bases align to TRBD2. The CDR3 spans 17 residues. J was trimmed by 2 bases and V by 0 bases; bases with no gene match: 6. Germline CDR1 reads WSHSY; CDR2 reads SAAADI. The CDR3 DNA reads TGCGCCAGCAGTGAGTCGGCTAGCGGGGGGATCCCCTACGAGCAGTACTTC. Translating it yields CASSESASGGIPYEQYF.

The chain combines TRBV4-1 with TRBJ2-7; 11 bases match TRBD1. Germline CDR1 and CDR2: MGHRA and YSYEKL. The ends lost 3 bases at V and 9 bases at J; junction bases unmatched: 10. The CDR3 is 15 amino acids. Written as DNA, the CDR3 is TGCGCCAGCAGCCACCCCGGGACAGGGGGTCAGGGGCAGTACTTC. Protein sequence: CASSHPGTGGQGQYF.

The V and J genes are TRBV7-8 and TRBJ1-2; tentative D call: TRBD1 (6 bases). V was shortened by 6 bases and J by 7 bases, with 18 bases between the two germline ends. CDR3 length: 14 residues. Germline assignment: CDR1 SGHVS and CDR2 FQNEAQ. CDR3 DNA sequence: TGTGCCAGCAGTCCGAAAGGCAGGGGCAGTGGCTACACCTTC. This encodes CASSPKGRGSGYTF.

The V call is TRBV10-2, the J call TRBJ1-2; D unresolved. The CDR3 is made up of 13 amino acids. V lost 8 bases to trimming and J lost 6 bases, with 16 bases between them. Germline CDR1 and CDR2: WSHSY and SAAADI. The CDR3 DNA is TGCGCCAGCCACCGACGGAAAGCCGATGGCTACACCTTC. Translated, it gives CASHRRKADGYTF.

The chain has TRBV27 and TRBJ2-1, with a possible D match to TRBD1 (5 bases). There are 12 residues in the CDR3. CDR1 and CDR2 from the germline V gene are MNHEY and SMNVEV (reference sequence). Deletions cut 6 bases from V and 10 bases from J, with 13 bases between. CDR3 bases: TGTGCCAGCAGACCCGGGTGGGGCGAGCAGTTCTTC. Amino acid sequence: CASRPGWGEQFF.

This sequence joins TRBV28 and TRBJ2-3; TRBD2 agrees at 7 bases. CDR3 length: 15 residues. Germline trimming cut 3 bases from V and 0 bases from J; bases unmatched to any gene: 3. Germline values: CDR1 MDHEN, CDR2 SYDVKM. The CDR3 sequence is CASSFSLASTDTQYF. CDR3 bases: TGTGCCAGCAGTTTTTCACTAGCGAGCACAGATACGCAGTATTTT.

The chain combines TRBV19 with TRBJ2-5; perhaps TRBD1 as D (5 bases). The CDR3 covers 16 residues. V shed 1 base and J shed 3 bases, with 15 bases lying between them. Per the germline V gene, CDR1 is LNHDA and CDR2 is SQIVND (reference sequence). CDR3 DNA: TGTGCCAGTAGTATAGGGGGCTCCCGCCGGAAAGAGACCCAGTACTTC. As protein: CASSIGGSRRKETQYF. The full variable domain, rest sourced from reference TRBV19 and TRBJ2-5, is DGGITQSPKYLFRKEGQNVTLSCEQNLNHDAMYWYRQDPGQGLRLIYYSQIVNDFQKGDIAEGYSVSREKKESFPLTVTSAQKNPTAFYLCASSIGGSRRKETQYFGPGTRLLVL.

The chain couples TRBV7-2 to TRBJ2-2; 8 bases align to TRBD2. V was clipped by 5 bases and J by 1 base; unmatched bases: 9. CDR1 and CDR2 (germline): SGHTA, FQGNSA. This CDR3 comprises 17 residues. CDR3 nucleotide sequence: TGTGCCAGCAGCGTCCATAGCGGGGTCAAGAACACCGGGGAGCTGTTTTTT. As protein: CASSVHSGVKNTGELFF.

The CDR3, as DNA: TGTGCCAGTAGTACGGACAGGGTGTCGGAGACCCAGTACTTC. This gives the protein CASSTDRVSETQYF. V usage is TRBV19 and J usage is TRBJ2-5, with 8 bases aligning to TRBD1. Trimming cost V 4 bases and J 5 bases; bases outside gene matches: 6. The CDR3 has 14 amino acids. CDR1 LNHDA and CDR2 SQIVND come from the germline V gene (reference sequence).

The chain is built from TRBV7-9 and TRBJ2-2; D is unclear. Per the germline V gene, CDR1 is SEHNR and CDR2 is FQNEAQ (reference sequence). The CDR3 contains 16 residues. V lost 7 bases, J lost 0 bases, and 15 bases lay in between. The CDR3 spells CASISRVGPNTGELFF. The CDR3 bases are TGTGCCAGCATCTCGCGAGTCGGCCCGAACACCGGGGAGCTGTTTTTT.

The DNA of the CDR3 is TGTGCCAGCAGTCCTCGACGTACTTCCTACGAGCAGTACTTC. As protein: CASSPRRTSYEQYF. This rearrangement joins TRBV28 to TRBJ2-7; D uncertain. Germline CDR1 and CDR2: MDHEN and SYDVKM. Between the trimmed V and J ends, which lost 5 bases and 1 base, there was a span of 12 bases. CDR3 length: 14 residues.

The chain carries TRBV15 and TRBJ1-2; 11 bases line up with TRBD1. This CDR3 has 16 residues. Germline lookup yields CDR1 LNHNV and CDR2 YYDKDF (reference sequence). The J segment lost 0 bases and the V segment lost 6 bases, leaving 6 bases of the junction unmatched. The CDR3 protein is CATRTDRGPANYGYTF. DNA of the CDR3: TGTGCCACCAGGACGGACAGGGGGCCGGCTAACTATGGCTACACCTTC.

The chain couples TRBV14 to TRBJ1-1, with a possible D match to TRBD1 (5 bases). CDR1 is SGHDN and CDR2 is FVKESK in the germline V gene. The CDR3 is 16 residues long. V lost 0 bases and J 4 bases, leaving 15 bases between the germline ends. CDR3 amino acids: CASSQDPWGRSTEAFF. The CDR3 coding sequence is TGTGCCAGCAGCCAAGATCCATGGGGCAGGAGCACTGAAGCTTTCTTT.

The chain links TRBV5-1 to TRBJ1-4, with D maybe TRBD1 (5 bases). The CDR3 runs to 16 residues. Germline V gives CDR1 SGHRS, CDR2 YFSETQ. Trimming removed 4 bases at V and 8 bases at J, with 21 bases between. CDR3 protein: CASSPVVGAAGEKLFF. CDR3 DNA sequence: TGCGCCAGCAGCCCCGTGGTTGGGGCCGCGGGCGAAAAACTGTTTTTT.